This TCR beta chain originates from a study of cytomegalovirus exposure and HLA in healthy donors. The study, taken as a whole, reports: According to the study, about 180 TCR beta chains were cytomegalovirus-associated. In a later analysis, V- and J-gene trimming of beta chains associated with a DCLRE1C missense variant, replicated independently.

A multiplex PCR was run with 60 Vbeta primers and 13 Jbeta primers. Assay: immunoSEQ multiplex PCR; the TCRdb copy retains only in-frame clones and omits some. The data show under 200,000 clones, more than 70% seen once. As regards this clone: Its antigen is as yet unknown.

The CDR3 has 15 amino acids. Trimming at V came to 5 bases and at J to 4 bases, leaving 10 bases not matched to a gene. The germline gives CDR1 MNHEY, CDR2 SMNVEV (reference sequence). The sequencing sample was made of PBMCs. The rearrangement joins TRBV27 to TRBJ1-2, with 7 bases aligning to TRBD1. This TCR was sampled from a boy aged 2-9 years in good health and CMV-seronegative. In DNA, the CDR3 is TGTGCCAGCAGTACTACACCTCGGACAGGCTATGGCTACACCTTC. Protein sequence: CASSTTPRTGYGYTF.